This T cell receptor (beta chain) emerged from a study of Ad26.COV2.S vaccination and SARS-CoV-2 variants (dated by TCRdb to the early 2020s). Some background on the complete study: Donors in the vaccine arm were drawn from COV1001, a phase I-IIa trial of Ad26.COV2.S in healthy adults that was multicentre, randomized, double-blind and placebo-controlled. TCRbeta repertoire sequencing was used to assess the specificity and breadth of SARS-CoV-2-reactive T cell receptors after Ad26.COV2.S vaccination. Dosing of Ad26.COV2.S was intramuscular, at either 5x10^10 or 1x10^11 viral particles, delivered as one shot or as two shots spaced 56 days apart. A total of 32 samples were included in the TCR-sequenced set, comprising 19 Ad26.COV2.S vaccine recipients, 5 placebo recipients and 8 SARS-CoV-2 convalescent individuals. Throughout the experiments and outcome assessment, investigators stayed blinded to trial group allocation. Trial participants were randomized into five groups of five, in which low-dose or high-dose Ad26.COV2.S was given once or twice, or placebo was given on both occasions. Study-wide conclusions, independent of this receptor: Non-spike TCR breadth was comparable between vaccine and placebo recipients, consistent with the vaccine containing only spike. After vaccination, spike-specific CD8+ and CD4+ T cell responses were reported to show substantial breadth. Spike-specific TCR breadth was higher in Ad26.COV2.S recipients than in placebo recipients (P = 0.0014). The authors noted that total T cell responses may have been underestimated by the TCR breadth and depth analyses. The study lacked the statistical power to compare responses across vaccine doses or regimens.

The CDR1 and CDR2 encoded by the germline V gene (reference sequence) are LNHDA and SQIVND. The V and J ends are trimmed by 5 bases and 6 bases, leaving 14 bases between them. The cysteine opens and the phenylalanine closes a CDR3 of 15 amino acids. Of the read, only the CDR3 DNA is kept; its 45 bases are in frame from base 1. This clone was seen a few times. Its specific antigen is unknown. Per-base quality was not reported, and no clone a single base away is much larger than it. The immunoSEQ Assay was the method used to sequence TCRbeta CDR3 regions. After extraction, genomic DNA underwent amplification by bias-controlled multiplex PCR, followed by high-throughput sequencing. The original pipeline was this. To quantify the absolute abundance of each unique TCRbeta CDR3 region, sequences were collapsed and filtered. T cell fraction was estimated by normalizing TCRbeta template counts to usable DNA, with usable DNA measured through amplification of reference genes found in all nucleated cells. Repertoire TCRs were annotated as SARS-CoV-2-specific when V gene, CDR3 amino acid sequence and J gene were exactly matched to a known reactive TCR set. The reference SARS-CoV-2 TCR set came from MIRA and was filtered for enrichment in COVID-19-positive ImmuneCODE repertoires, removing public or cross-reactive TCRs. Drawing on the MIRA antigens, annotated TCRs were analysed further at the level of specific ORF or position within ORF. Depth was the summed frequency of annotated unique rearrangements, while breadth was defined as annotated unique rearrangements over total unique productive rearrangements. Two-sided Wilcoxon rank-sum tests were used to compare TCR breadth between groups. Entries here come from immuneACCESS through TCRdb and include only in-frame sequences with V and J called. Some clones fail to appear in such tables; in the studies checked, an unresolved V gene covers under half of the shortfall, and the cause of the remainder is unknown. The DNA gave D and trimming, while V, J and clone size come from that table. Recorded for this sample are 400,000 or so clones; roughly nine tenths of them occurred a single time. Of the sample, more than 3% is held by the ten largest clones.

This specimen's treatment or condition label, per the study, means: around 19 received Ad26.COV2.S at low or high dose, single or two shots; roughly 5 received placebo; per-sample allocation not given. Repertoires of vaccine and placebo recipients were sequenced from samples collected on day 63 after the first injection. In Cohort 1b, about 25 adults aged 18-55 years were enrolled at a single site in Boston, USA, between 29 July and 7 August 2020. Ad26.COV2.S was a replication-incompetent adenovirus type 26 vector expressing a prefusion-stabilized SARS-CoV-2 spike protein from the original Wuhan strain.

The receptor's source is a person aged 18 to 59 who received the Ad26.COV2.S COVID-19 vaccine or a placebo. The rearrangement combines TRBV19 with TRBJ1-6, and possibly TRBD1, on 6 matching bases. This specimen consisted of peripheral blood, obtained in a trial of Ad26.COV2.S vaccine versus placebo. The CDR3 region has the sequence CASSPDRSVNSPLHF. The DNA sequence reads TGTGCCAGTAGTCCGGACAGATCGGTTAATTCACCCCTCCACTTT.